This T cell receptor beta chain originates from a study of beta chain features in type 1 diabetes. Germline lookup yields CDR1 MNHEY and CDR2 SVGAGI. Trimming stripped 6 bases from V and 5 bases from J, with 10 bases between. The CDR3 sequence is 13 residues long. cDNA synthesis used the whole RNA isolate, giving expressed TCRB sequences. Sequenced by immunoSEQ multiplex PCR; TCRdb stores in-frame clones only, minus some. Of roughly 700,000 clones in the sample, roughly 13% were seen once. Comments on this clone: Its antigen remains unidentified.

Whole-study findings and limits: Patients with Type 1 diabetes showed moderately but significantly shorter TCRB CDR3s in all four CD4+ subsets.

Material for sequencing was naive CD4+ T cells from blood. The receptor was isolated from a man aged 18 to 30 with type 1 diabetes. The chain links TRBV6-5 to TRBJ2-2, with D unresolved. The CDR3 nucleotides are TGTGCCAGCAGACCCCGAATAACCGGGGAGCTGTTTTTT. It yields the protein CASRPRITGELFF.